A single sample is the source of the 21 T cell receptor beta chains below, sequenced in a study of shared clonotypes between healthy human individuals. The naive CD8 population came from CD45RO-negative cells selected for CCR7, without terminally differentiated effector memory CD45RA+ cells. The table came from immunoSEQ multiplex PCR; TCRdb's copy has only in-frame clones and leaves some out. The profile shows about 2.2 million clones, 93% of them singletons. Sequencing used naive CD8+ T cells from PBMCs. These receptors all stem from a man younger than 35 in good health. Some clones in this sample may be carry-over from other donors' samples.

The J gene is TRBJ1-2, the V gene TRBV7-8; no clear D. Germline CDR1 reads SGHVS; CDR2 reads FQNEAQ. This CDR3 region has 14 residues. Trimming removed 5 bases from V and 6 bases from J, with 16 bases in between. The CDR3 region has the DNA TGTGCCAGCAGCAATAGTTTAGGGTCCGATGGCTACACCTTC. Its translation is CASSNSLGSDGYTF.

Worth noting for this clone: The sample carries other DNA sequences with the same CDR3. V and J are TRBV27 and TRBJ2-7; D possibly corresponds to TRBD2 (6 bases). Germline V gene lookup returns CDR1 MNHEY and CDR2 SMNVEV (reference sequence). The CDR3 runs 13 residues. Trimming stripped 2 bases from V and 4 bases from J, with 9 bases between. As DNA, the CDR3 is TGTGCCAGCAGTTTAGTAGGAGGGTACGAGCAGTACTTC. Its translation: CASSLVGGYEQYF.

The chain recombines TRBV5-4 with TRBJ2-5; TRBD2 matches at 15 bases. This CDR3 spans 17 amino acids. The germline V gene encodes CDR1 SGHNT and CDR2 YYREEE (reference sequence). Trimming cost V 7 bases and J 5 bases; bases outside gene matches: 12. In nucleotides, the CDR3 is TGTGCCAGCTACGACCCGGGACTAGCGGGAGGAGGCGAGACCCAGTACTTC. Amino acids: CASYDPGLAGGGETQYF.

The gene calls are TRBV27 and TRBJ1-2, with TRBD1 identical over 7 bases. The length of the CDR3 is 14 residues. With V trimmed by 6 bases and J by 0 bases, 4 bases remained unmatched. Germline CDR1 MNHEY, CDR2 SMNVEV (reference sequence). CDR3 residues: CASSGDSSNYGYTF. CDR3 DNA sequence: TGTGCCAGCAGCGGGGACAGTTCTAACTATGGCTACACCTTC.

V is TRBV30 and J is TRBJ2-4; tentative D call: TRBD1 (6 bases). CDR3 length: 15 amino acids. Trimming shortened V by 0 bases and J by 0 bases, and 9 bases separated the two germline ends. Germline V gives CDR1 GTSNPN, CDR2 SVGIG (reference sequence). CDR3 sequence reads: CAWSVGGVAKNIQYF. As DNA, the CDR3 is TGTGCCTGGAGTGTTGGGGGCGTAGCCAAAAACATTCAGTACTTC.

CDR3 in DNA: TGTGCCAGCACCCCCTTTAAACAGATTAACACCGGGGAGCTGTTTTTT. Translated, it gives CASTPFKQINTGELFF. The chain uses TRBV27 and TRBJ2-2, with unresolved D. Germline V CDR1 and CDR2: MNHEY, SMNVEV (reference sequence). The CDR3 covers 16 residues. Trimming pared 7 bases from V and 2 bases from J, leaving 17 bases between.

The chain recombines TRBV2 with TRBJ2-7; maybe TRBD1 (6 bases). CDR1 and CDR2 from the germline V gene are SNHLY and FYNNEI. V was trimmed by 8 bases and J by 5 bases, leaving 16 bases between them. This CDR3 region has 13 residues. Here the CDR3 reads CASGRQEWDEQYF. CDR3 nucleotides: TGTGCCAGCGGTAGACAGGAATGGGACGAGCAGTACTTC.

The chain employs TRBV7-9 and TRBJ2-7, with D possibly being TRBD1 (6 bases). This CDR3 contains 13 residues. CDR1 SEHNR and CDR2 FQNEAQ come from the germline V gene (reference sequence). V was trimmed by 1 base and J by 7 bases, leaving 11 bases between them. The CDR3 loop reads CASSLGLQGEQYF. CDR3 coding DNA: TGTGCCAGCAGCTTAGGTTTACAGGGAGAGCAGTACTTC. Complete variable domain (other parts from reference TRBV7-9 and TRBJ2-7): DTGVSQNPRHKITKRGQNVTFRCDPISEHNRLYWYRQTLGQGPEFLTYFQNEAQLEKSRLLSDRFSAERPKGSFSTLEIQRTEQGDSAMYLCASSLGLQGEQYFGPGTRLTVT.

This chain uses TRBV7-9 with TRBJ2-5; no definite D call. This CDR3 spans 14 amino acids. The germline CDR1 and CDR2 sequences are SEHNR and FQNEAQ (reference sequence). With 4 bases removed from V and 2 bases from J, the gap between germline ends came to 11 bases. CDR3 in amino acids: CASSSMVGQETQYF. CDR3 in DNA: TGTGCCAGCAGCTCGATGGTAGGACAAGAGACCCAGTACTTC.

V is TRBV30 and J is TRBJ2-7; 7 bases align to TRBD2. The CDR3 runs to 13 residues. The V gene's germline CDR1 is GTSNPN and CDR2 SVGIG (reference sequence). V was clipped by 4 bases and J by 2 bases; unmatched bases: 5. CDR3 bases: TGTGCCTGGACCGGGGGGTTTCCCTACGAGCAGTACTTC. Encoded protein: CAWTGGFPYEQYF.

For this clone: Other DNA variants within this sample encode the same CDR3. The rearrangement joins TRBV4-3 to TRBJ2-1; D possibly matches TRBD1 or TRBD2 (5 bases each). The length of the CDR3 is 15 residues. V gave up 0 bases and J gave up 3 bases, with 9 bases separating them. Per the germline V gene, CDR1 is LGHNA and CDR2 is YSLEER. The DNA for the CDR3 is TGCGCCAGCAGCCAAGATGGGGGAGTCTACAATGAGCAGTTCTTC. Translated: CASSQDGGVYNEQFF.

Of note for this clone: The sample holds other DNA sequences that translate to the same CDR3. This chain connects TRBV27 to TRBJ2-7; D uncertain. The CDR3 consists of 13 residues. CDR1 is MNHEY, CDR2 SMNVEV, per germline (reference sequence). Trimming cost V 4 bases and J 1 base, with 8 bases left between them. The CDR3 protein is CASSYSSSYEQYF. The CDR3 DNA reads TGTGCCAGCAGTTATTCTAGTTCCTACGAGCAGTACTTC.

This chain links TRBV7-8 with TRBJ1-5; TRBD1 aligns across 9 bases. Germline assignment: CDR1 SGHVS and CDR2 FQNEAQ. With V trimmed by 5 bases and J by 3 bases, 11 bases remained unmatched. The CDR3 spans 17 residues. The DNA of the CDR3 is TGTGCCAGCAGCCGTTCCGGACAGGGGATAGACAATCAGCCCCAGCATTTT. As protein: CASSRSGQGIDNQPQHF.

The chain combines TRBV19 with TRBJ1-5; 7 bases match TRBD1. Germline V CDR1 and CDR2: LNHDA, SQIVND (reference sequence). There are 18 residues in the CDR3. Trimming cost V 6 bases and J 5 bases; bases outside gene matches: 19. CDR3 in amino acids: CASSSPAQGGLLHQPQHF. In nucleotides, the CDR3 is TGTGCCAGTAGCTCCCCAGCCCAGGGGGGTTTGCTACATCAGCCCCAGCATTTT.

DNA for the CDR3: TGTGCCAGCAGATACGTACCGACCCTTAATCAGCCCCAGCATTTT. This encodes CASRYVPTLNQPQHF. This chain uses TRBV28 with TRBJ1-5, with D unresolved. V lost 6 bases, J lost 4 bases, and 16 bases lay in between. From germline, CDR1 is MDHEN and CDR2 SYDVKM. The CDR3 is 15 amino acids. The whole variable domain, filled in from reference TRBV28 and TRBJ1-5, reads DVKVTQSSRYLVKRTGEKVFLECVQDMDHENMFWYRQDPGLGLRLIYFSYDVKMKEKGDIPEGYSVSREKKERFSLILESASTNQTSMYLCASRYVPTLNQPQHFGDGTRLSIL.

V and J are TRBV7-2 and TRBJ2-3; 9 bases map to TRBD2. From germline, CDR1 is SGHTA and CDR2 FQGNSA. The CDR3 covers 16 residues. V gave up 5 bases and J gave up 0 bases; unmatched junction bases: 6. The CDR3 here is CASSARLAASTDTQYF. CDR3 coding DNA: TGTGCCAGCAGCGCCCGACTAGCGGCTAGCACAGATACGCAGTATTTT. The full variable domain, rest sourced from reference TRBV7-2 and TRBJ2-3, is GAGVSQSPSNKVTEKGKDVELRCDPISGHTALYWYRQSLGQGLEFLIYFQGNSAPDKSGLPSDRFSAERTGGSVSTLTIQRTQQEDSAVYLCASSARLAASTDTQYFGPGTRLTVL.

Here the CDR3 DNA reads TGCGCCAGCAGCCAGGGGGCGCAGTCACCCCGATGCCGGGACAACGAGGGGACCCAGTACTTC. This translates into CASSQGAQSPRCRDNEGTQYF. This chain links TRBV23-1 with TRBJ2-5, with 8 bases fitting TRBD1. TRBV23-1 is labeled an ORF, and its function is uncertain. The CDR3 runs 21 residues. With 6 bases clipped from V and 7 bases from J, the junction kept 31 bases outside the gene matches.

This clone was recorded only once. The genes are TRBV9 and TRBJ2-5; possibly TRBD1 or TRBD2 for D (5 bases each). V was clipped by 3 bases and J by 1 base, with 10 bases between them. This CDR3 has 14 residues. Germline V gene lookup returns CDR1 SGDLS and CDR2 YYNGEE. CDR3 nucleotides: TGTGCCAGCAGCGATGGGACCCCCCAAGAGACCCAGTACTTC. Its protein is CASSDGTPQETQYF.

The chain has TRBV5-6 and TRBJ1-2; 7 positions match TRBD1. Germline values: CDR1 SGHDT, CDR2 YYEEEE. The CDR3 runs 15 residues. The trim removed 3 bases at V and 3 bases at J, leaving 8 bases unmatched. The CDR3 DNA reads TGTGCCAGCAGCTCCCAGACAGGGCTTTACTATGGCTACACCTTC. Its translation: CASSSQTGLYYGYTF.

This chain joins TRBV18 and TRBJ2-5; D is possibly TRBD2 (7 bases). This CDR3 comprises 16 residues. The V and J ends lost 3 bases and 0 bases respectively, with 14 bases between them. Per germline, CDR1 KGHSH and CDR2 LQKENI. CDR3 DNA: TGTGCCAGCTCACCGAGGAGAGGGGGGGACCAAGAGACCCAGTACTTC. Its protein product is CASSPRRGGDQETQYF.

The CDR3 DNA is TGCGCCAGCAGTGGACCCCTAGGGTACGAGCAGTACTTC. Amino acids: CASSGPLGYEQYF. The V and J genes are TRBV10-2 and TRBJ2-7; D is unclear. Germline loops: CDR1 WSHSY, CDR2 SAAADI. This CDR3 has 13 residues. V was shortened by 4 bases and J by 4 bases, with 11 bases between the two germline ends.